This T cell receptor (beta chain) was found in a study of control samples from healthy donors and cancer patients. V was shortened by 8 bases and J by 5 bases, with 12 bases between the two germline ends. This CDR3 is built from 12 residues. Clones were read by immunoSEQ multiplex PCR, and TCRdb kept only the in-frame ones, dropping some. Of roughly 450,000 clones in the sample, 80% to 95% were seen once. The chain couples TRBV12-3 or TRBV12-4 to TRBJ2-5, with D unresolved. This receptor was identified in a man between 40 and 49 years old with head and neck cancer. Sequencing was performed on PBMCs. CDR3 nucleotides: TGTGCCAGCGGGTCATTTTCTGAGACCCAGTACTTC. As protein: CASGSFSETQYF.